Listed here is a single T cell receptor (beta chain). This specimen comes from a study of blood T cell repertoires in COVID-19. Study-wide context: Whether acute or convalescent, the COVID-19 samples came from the United States, Italy and Spain. The analysed material was cDNA or gDNA that came from T cells, B-cell-depleted T cells, or PBMCs.

Source study methods: By means of reference gene primer amplification, nucleated cell counts were estimated. Using immunoSEQ multiplex PCR, the repertoire was profiled, and TCRdb retains in-frame clones only, with some absent. The DNA was the basis for D and trimming; V, J and clone size are from that table. The sample shows 120,000 to 150,000 clones, around 89% of them seen only once. Followed over time, Seattle patients had been enrolled while infection was active. V lost 5 bases, J lost 4 bases, and 8 bases stayed unmatched. This CDR3 comprises 15 residues. CDR1 MNHNY and CDR2 SVGAGI come from the germline V gene (reference sequence).

Material for sequencing was peripheral blood. The rearrangement links TRBV6-6 to TRBJ2-7; 10 positions agree with TRBD1. The TCR originated in a human donor with COVID-19, enrolled during active disease. The donor label of this sample is uncertain. The CDR3 DNA reads TGTGCCAGCAGTCTCAGGACAGGGGGGGATTACGAGCAGTACTTC. Translated: CASSLRTGGDYEQYF.